This record looks at one T cell receptor beta chain sequence and its context. Its antigen is currently unknown. In the original processing: Owing to the provision of junction-only sequences devoid of quality scores by immunoSEQ, filtering differed. Clones were sequenced by immunoSEQ multiplex PCR, and TCRdb holds only the in-frame ones, with some missing. D and trimming come from the DNA, and the V and J calls and clone size come from that table. The data show over 1.5 million clones, 98% seen once. The data were taken from a study of shared clonotypes between healthy human individuals. Study findings and constraints: Among donors, sharing of clonotypes was expected to be affected by sequencing depth. Larger estimated richness was generally seen in naive subsets than in memory subsets.

CDR3 size: 16 residues. From germline, CDR1 is SEHNR and CDR2 FQNEAQ (reference sequence). Trimming at V came to 1 base and at J to 4 bases, leaving 7 bases not matched to a gene. The genes are TRBV7-9 and TRBJ2-1; 7 bases agree with TRBD1. The clonotype originates from a young man in good health. Sequencing input: naive CD4+ T cells sorted from blood. Indicated subset: CD45RA+ positively selected. CDR3 loop: CASSLEGGRGYNEQFF. CDR3 DNA sequence: TGTGCCAGCAGCTTAGAAGGGGGCAGGGGGTACAATGAGCAGTTCTTC. The entire variable domain, with the rest obtained from reference TRBV7-9 and TRBJ2-1, is as follows: DTGVSQNPRHKITKRGQNVTFRCDPISEHNRLYWYRQTLGQGPEFLTYFQNEAQLEKSRLLSDRFSAERPKGSFSTLEIQRTEQGDSAMYLCASSLEGGRGYNEQFFGPGTRLTVL.